A single sample gave rise to the 15 T cell receptor beta chains below, sequenced in a study of blood T cell repertoires in COVID-19. Sequenced by immunoSEQ multiplex PCR; TCRdb stores in-frame clones only, minus some. Seen here are 50,000 to 75,000 clones, approximately 93% observed once, and the top ten hold about 2.6%. The sample taken for sequencing was peripheral blood. Every receptor here comes from an older man with active COVID-19.

CDR3 sequence reads: CASRRQPYGYTF. DNA of the CDR3: TGTGCCAGCAGAAGACAGCCCTATGGCTACACCTTC. The V and J genes are TRBV6-5 and TRBJ1-2; tentative D call: TRBD1 (5 bases). The CDR3 is 12 amino acids. Deletions cut 6 bases from V and 4 bases from J, with 9 bases between. Looked up from germline, CDR1 is MNHEY and CDR2 is SVGAGI.

V gene TRBV19 combines with J gene TRBJ2-1; tentatively, D is TRBD1 (6 bases). From germline, CDR1 is LNHDA and CDR2 SQIVND (reference sequence). V was shortened by 5 bases and J by 6 bases, with 14 bases between the two germline ends. This CDR3 region has 14 residues. CDR3 sequence: CASSLSGTSNEQFF. CDR3 DNA: TGTGCCAGTAGTTTATCCGGGACAAGCAATGAGCAGTTCTTC.

V is TRBV19 and J is TRBJ1-1; TRBD1 agrees at 7 bases. Germline V lookup: CDR1 LNHDA, CDR2 SQIVND (reference sequence). This CDR3 is 11 amino acids long. Unmatched junction bases numbered 2, after V lost 9 bases and J lost 4 bases. The CDR3 reads CARQGTTEAFF. CDR3 DNA sequence: TGTGCCAGACAGGGGACCACTGAAGCTTTCTTT.

The chain carries TRBV18 and TRBJ2-1; TRBD2 aligns across 10 bases. The CDR3 is made up of 13 amino acids. V gave up 6 bases and J gave up 5 bases; unmatched junction bases: 1. From germline, CDR1 is KGHSH and CDR2 LQKENI. The CDR3 bases are TGTGCCAGCTCCCTAGCGGGGGACAATGAGCAGTTCTTC. Translation gives CASSLAGDNEQFF.

V usage is TRBV19 and J usage is TRBJ1-3, with 9 bases that match TRBD1. V shed 5 bases and J 11 bases; nucleotides not matched to a gene: 10. There are 14 residues in the CDR3. CDR1 is LNHDA, CDR2 SQIVND, per germline (reference sequence). The CDR3 coding sequence is TGTGCCAGTAGTCCAGACCGGGACAGGGAGGCCATATATTTT. Translation: CASSPDRDREAIYF.

This chain joins TRBV28 and TRBJ2-3, with 14 bases fitting TRBD2. The germline gives CDR1 MDHEN, CDR2 SYDVKM. The trim removed 6 bases at V and 0 bases at J, leaving 11 bases unmatched. The CDR3 extends over 19 amino acids. The CDR3 is CASRQTWTSGGLSTDTQYF. Here the CDR3 DNA reads TGTGCCAGCAGACAAACCTGGACTAGCGGGGGGCTTAGCACAGATACGCAGTATTTT.

The chain is built from TRBV2 and TRBJ1-1; TRBD1 agrees at 7 bases. The CDR3 totals 13 residues. J gave up 0 bases and V 8 bases, and 3 bases lay outside the gene matches. The germline CDR1 and CDR2 sequences are SNHLY and FYNNEI. CDR3 DNA: TGTGCCAGCTATGGACAGGTGAACACTGAAGCTTTCTTT. Its protein product is CASYGQVNTEAFF.

This chain uses TRBV9 with TRBJ2-7; D gene unclear. Trimming took 4 bases from V and 6 from J, leaving 17 bases between them. Looked up from germline, CDR1 is SGDLS and CDR2 is YYNGEE. The CDR3 is 14 amino acids. The CDR3 DNA reads as TGTGCCAGCAGCTTGGGCCCCCTGACCTCCGAGCAGTACTTC. This translates into CASSLGPLTSEQYF.

The rearrangement uses TRBV7-9 and TRBJ1-4, with D perhaps TRBD1 (5 bases). The length of the CDR3 is 16 residues. Germline V lookup: CDR1 SEHNR, CDR2 FQNEAQ (reference sequence). The V and J ends lost 5 bases and 6 bases respectively, with 19 bases between them. The CDR3 spells CASSPWGGYSDEKLFF. CDR3 DNA sequence: TGTGCCAGCAGCCCCTGGGGCGGTTATTCGGATGAAAAACTGTTTTTT.

V gene TRBV5-4 combines with J gene TRBJ2-5; TRBD2 matches 8 bases. This CDR3 has 15 residues. Germline V gene data show CDR1 as SGHNT and CDR2 as YYREEE (reference sequence). The trim removed 4 bases at V and 5 bases at J, leaving 10 bases unmatched. The CDR3 is CASSPPGGAGETQYF. CDR3 nucleotides: TGTGCCAGCAGCCCCCCCGGGGGGGCCGGGGAGACCCAGTACTTC.

For the CDR3, the DNA is TGTGCCAGCAGCCGTCAGGATACGCAGTATTTT. Translated, it gives CASSRQDTQYF. This chain links TRBV6-5 with TRBJ2-3, with D uncertain. Between the trimmed V and J ends, which lost 6 bases and 6 bases, there was a span of 7 bases. Germline lookup yields CDR1 MNHEY and CDR2 SVGAGI. The CDR3 consists of 11 residues.

Turning to this clone: Other nucleotide sequences from this sample produce the same CDR3. The V call is TRBV10-3, the J call TRBJ2-1; 9 bases align to TRBD2. Germline CDR1 is ENHRY and CDR2 is SYGVKD. The CDR3 runs to 15 residues. After removal of 0 bases from V and 4 bases from J, the junction contained 1 base not matched to a gene. The CDR3 loop is CAISESAGGYNEQFF. CDR3 nucleotide sequence: TGTGCCATCAGTGAGTCCGCGGGGGGGTACAATGAGCAGTTCTTC.

The table lists this clone with a count of one. The chain carries TRBV12-3 or TRBV12-4 and TRBJ1-1; D unclear. Trimming took 4 bases from V and 1 from J, leaving 7 bases between them. This CDR3 comprises 13 residues. The CDR3 sequence: CASSSRGNTEAFF. The DNA of the CDR3 is TGTGCCAGCAGTTCGCGTGGGAACACTGAAGCTTTCTTT.

The chain combines TRBV6-5 with TRBJ2-3; perhaps TRBD2 as D (5 bases). Looked up from germline, CDR1 is MNHEY and CDR2 is SVGAGI. The CDR3 consists of 12 residues. Trimming shortened V by 7 bases and J by 7 bases, and 12 bases separated the two germline ends. As DNA, the CDR3 is TGTGCCAGCACCGGACTCGGTTATACGCAGTATTTT. This translates into CASTGLGYTQYF.

The V and J genes are TRBV18 and TRBJ1-1; D might be TRBD1 (6 bases). There are 14 residues in the CDR3. The germline CDR1 and CDR2 sequences are KGHSH and LQKENI. Trimming cost V 5 bases and J 5 bases, with 15 bases left between them. The CDR3 sequence: CASSVRGGQTEAFF. Written as DNA, the CDR3 is TGTGCCAGCTCAGTCCGGGGGGGGCAAACTGAAGCTTTCTTT.